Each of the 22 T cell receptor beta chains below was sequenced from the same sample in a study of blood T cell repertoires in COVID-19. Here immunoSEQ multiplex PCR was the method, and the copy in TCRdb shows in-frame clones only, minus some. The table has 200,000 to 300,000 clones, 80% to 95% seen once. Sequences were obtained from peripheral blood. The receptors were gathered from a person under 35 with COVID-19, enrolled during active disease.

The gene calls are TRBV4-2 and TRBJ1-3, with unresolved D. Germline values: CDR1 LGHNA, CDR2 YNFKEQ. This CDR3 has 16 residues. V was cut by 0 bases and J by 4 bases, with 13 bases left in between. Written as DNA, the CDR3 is TGTGCCAGCAGCCAAGAAGTGGCGGGATCCGGAAACACCATATATTTT. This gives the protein CASSQEVAGSGNTIYF.

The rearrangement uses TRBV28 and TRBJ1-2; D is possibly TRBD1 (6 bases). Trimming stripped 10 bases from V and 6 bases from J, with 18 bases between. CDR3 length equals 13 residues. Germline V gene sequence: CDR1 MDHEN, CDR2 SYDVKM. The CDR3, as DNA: TGTGCCACCCAGGGGACGGTCGGGGATGGCTACACCTTC. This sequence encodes CATQGTVGDGYTF.

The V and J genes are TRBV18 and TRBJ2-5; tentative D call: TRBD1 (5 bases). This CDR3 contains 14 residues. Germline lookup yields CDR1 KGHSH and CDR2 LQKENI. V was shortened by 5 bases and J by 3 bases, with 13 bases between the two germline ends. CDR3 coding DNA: TGTGCCAGCTCAAACTCAGGGATGAAAGAGACCCAGTACTTC. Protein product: CASSNSGMKETQYF.

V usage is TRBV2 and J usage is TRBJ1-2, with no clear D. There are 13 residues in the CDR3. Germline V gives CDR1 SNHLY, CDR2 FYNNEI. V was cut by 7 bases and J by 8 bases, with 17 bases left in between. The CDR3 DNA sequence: TGTGCCAGCAACAATATCCCCGGAGGAGGCTACACCTTC. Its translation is CASNNIPGGGYTF.

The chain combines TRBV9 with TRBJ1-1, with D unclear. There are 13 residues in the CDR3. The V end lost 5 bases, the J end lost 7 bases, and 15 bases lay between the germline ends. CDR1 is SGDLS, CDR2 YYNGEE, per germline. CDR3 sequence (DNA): TGTGCCAGCAGTGAAGGGAGCCCAGGTGAAGCTTTCTTT. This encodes CASSEGSPGEAFF.

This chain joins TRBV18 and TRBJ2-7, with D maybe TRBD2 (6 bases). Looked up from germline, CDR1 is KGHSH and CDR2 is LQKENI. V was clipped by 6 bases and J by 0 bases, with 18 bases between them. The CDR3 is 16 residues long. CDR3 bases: TGTGCCAGCTCTCACTCTACGGGGGTTGGCTCCTACGAGCAGTACTTC. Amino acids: CASSHSTGVGSYEQYF.

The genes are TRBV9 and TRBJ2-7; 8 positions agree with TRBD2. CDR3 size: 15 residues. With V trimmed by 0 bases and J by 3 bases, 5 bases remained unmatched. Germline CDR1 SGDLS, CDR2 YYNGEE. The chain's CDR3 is CASSVGAGDIYEQYF. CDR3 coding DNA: TGTGCCAGCAGCGTAGGAGCGGGAGATATCTACGAGCAGTACTTC. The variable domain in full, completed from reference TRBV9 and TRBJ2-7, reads DSGVTQTPKHLITATGQRVTLRCSPRSGDLSVYWYQQSLDQGLQFLIQYYNGEERAKGNILERFSAQQFPDLHSELNLSSLELGDSALYFCASSVGAGDIYEQYFGPGTRLTVT.

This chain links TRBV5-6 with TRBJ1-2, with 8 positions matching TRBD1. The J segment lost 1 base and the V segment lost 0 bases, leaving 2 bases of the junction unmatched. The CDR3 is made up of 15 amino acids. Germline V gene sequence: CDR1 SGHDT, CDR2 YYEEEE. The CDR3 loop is CASSLDRGYNYGYTF. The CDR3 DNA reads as TGTGCCAGCAGCTTGGACAGGGGGTATAACTATGGCTACACCTTC.

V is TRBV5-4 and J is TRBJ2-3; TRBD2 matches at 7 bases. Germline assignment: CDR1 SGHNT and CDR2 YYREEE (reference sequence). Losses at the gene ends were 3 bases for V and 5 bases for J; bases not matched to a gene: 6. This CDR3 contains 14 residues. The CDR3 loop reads CASSSRGVGDTQYF. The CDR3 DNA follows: TGTGCCAGCAGCTCCCGGGGGGTCGGAGATACGCAGTATTTT.

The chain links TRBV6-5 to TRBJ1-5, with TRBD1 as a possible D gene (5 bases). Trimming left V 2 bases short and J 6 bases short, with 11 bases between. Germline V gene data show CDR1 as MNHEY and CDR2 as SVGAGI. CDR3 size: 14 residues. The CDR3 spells CASSYGRDGQPQHF. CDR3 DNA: TGTGCCAGCAGTTACGGGAGGGACGGTCAGCCCCAGCATTTT.

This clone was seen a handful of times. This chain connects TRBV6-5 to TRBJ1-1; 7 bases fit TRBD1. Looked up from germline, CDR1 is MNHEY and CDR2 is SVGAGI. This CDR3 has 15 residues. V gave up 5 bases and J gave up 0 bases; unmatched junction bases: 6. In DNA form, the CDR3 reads TGTGCCAGCAGTAGATCCGACAGGGTGAACACTGAAGCTTTCTTT. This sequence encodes CASSRSDRVNTEAFF.

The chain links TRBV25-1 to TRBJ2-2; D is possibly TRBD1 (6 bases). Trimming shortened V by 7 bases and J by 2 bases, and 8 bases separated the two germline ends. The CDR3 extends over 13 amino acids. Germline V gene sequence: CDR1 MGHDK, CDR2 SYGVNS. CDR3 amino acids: CASKGQNTGELFF. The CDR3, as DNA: TGTGCCAGCAAGGGACAAAACACCGGGGAGCTGTTTTTT.

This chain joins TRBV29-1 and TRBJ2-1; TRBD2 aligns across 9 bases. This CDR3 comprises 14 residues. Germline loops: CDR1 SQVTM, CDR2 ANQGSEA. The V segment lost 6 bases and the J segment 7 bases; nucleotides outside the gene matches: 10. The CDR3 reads CSVEGLAGENEQFF. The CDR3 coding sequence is TGCAGCGTCGAGGGACTAGCCGGGGAGAATGAGCAGTTCTTC.

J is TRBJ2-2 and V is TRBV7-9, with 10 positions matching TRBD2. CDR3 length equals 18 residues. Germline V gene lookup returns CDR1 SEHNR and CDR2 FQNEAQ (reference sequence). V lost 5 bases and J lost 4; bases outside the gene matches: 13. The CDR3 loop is CASSGRLAGASVTGELFF. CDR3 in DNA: TGTGCCAGCAGCGGGCGGCTAGCGGGAGCCTCGGTCACCGGGGAGCTGTTTTTT.

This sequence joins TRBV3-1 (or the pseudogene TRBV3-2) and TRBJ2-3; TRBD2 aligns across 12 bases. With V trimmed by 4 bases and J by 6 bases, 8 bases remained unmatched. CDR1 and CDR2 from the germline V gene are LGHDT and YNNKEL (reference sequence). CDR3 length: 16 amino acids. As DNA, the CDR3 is TGTGCCAGCAGCCCACGACTAGCGGGAGTCGGTGATACGCAGTATTTT. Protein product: CASSPRLAGVGDTQYF.

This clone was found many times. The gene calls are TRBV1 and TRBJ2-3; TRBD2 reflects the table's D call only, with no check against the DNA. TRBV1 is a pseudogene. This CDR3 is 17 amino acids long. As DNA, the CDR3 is TGCACCAGCAGCCAAGATAAAGTAGCGACCAGCACAGATACGCAGTATTTT. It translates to CTSSQDKVATSTDTQYF.

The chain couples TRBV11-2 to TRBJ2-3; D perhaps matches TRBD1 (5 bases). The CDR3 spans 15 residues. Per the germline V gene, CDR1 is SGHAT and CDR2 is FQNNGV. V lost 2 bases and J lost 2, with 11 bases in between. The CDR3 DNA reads TGTGCCAGCAGCTTAATTTGGGGCAACACAGATACGCAGTATTTT. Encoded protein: CASSLIWGNTDTQYF. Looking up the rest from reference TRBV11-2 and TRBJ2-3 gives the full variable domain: EAGVAQSPRYKIIEKRQSVAFWCNPISGHATLYWYQQILGQGPKLLIQFQNNGVVDDSQLPKDRFSAERLKGVDSTLKIQPAKLEDSAVYLCASSLIWGNTDTQYFGPGTRLTVL.

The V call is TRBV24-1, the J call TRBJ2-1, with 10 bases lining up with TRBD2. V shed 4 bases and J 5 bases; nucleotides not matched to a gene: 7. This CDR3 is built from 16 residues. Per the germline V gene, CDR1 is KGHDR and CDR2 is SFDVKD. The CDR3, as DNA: TGTGCCACCAGTGACGCGGGACTAGCGAACAACAATGAGCAGTTCTTC. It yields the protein CATSDAGLANNNEQFF.

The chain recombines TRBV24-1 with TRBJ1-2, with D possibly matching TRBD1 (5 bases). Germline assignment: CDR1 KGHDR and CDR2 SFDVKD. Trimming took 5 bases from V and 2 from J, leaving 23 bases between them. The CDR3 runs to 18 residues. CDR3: CATSGPVQPGLLNYGYTF. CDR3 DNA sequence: TGTGCCACCAGTGGTCCTGTACAGCCGGGACTCTTGAACTATGGCTACACCTTC.

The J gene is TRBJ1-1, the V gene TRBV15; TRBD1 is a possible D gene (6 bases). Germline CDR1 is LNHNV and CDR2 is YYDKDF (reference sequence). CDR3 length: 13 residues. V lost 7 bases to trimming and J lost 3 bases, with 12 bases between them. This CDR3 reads CATTGDKYTEAFF. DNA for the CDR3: TGTGCCACCACTGGGGACAAGTACACTGAAGCTTTCTTT. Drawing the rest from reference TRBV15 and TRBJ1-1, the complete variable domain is DAMVIQNPRYQVTQFGKPVTLSCSQTLNHNVMYWYQQKSSQAPKLLFHYYDKDFNNEADTPDNFQSRRPNTSFCFLDIRSPGLGDTAMYLCATTGDKYTEAFFGQGTRLTVV.

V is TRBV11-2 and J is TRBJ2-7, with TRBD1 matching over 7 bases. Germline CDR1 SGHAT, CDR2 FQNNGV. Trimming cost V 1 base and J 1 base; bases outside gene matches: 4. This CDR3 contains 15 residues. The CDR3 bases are TGTGCCAGCAGCTTAGGACGACAGGGATCCTACGAGCAGTACTTC. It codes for CASSLGRQGSYEQYF.

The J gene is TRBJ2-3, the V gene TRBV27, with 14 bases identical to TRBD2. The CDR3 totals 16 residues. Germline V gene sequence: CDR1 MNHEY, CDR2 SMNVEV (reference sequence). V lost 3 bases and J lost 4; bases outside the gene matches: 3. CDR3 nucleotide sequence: TGTGCCAGCAGTTTTGGGACTAGCGGGAGTTCAGATACGCAGTATTTT. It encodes CASSFGTSGSSDTQYF.